The clone carrying this TCR beta chain was detected only once. Its antigen is currently unknown. This specimen includes other DNA sequences encoding the same CDR3. CDR3 length: 13 amino acids. With 1 base removed from V and 0 bases from J, the gap between germline ends came to 1 base. CDR1 SEHNR and CDR2 FQNEAQ come from the germline V gene (reference sequence). This sample was taken from a study of siplizumab effects on memory and regulatory T cells. Study conclusions and caveats: No assignable naive or memory phenotype existed for roughly 80-96% of proliferating CD4+ or CD8+ clones. For siplizumab cultures, the suppressive function of their proliferating Tregs was not confirmed.

Produced via immunoSEQ multiplex PCR; TCRdb's table is partial and in-frame only. The sample carries approximately 65,000 clones, approximately 87% recorded once. The material sequenced was memory CD4+ T cells sorted from blood. The chain has TRBV7-9 and TRBJ1-3, with no clear D. This clonotype originated in a human donor in good health. This CDR3 is CASSLDSGNTIYF. The CDR3 DNA reads TGTGCCAGCAGCTTAGACTCTGGAAACACCATATATTTT.